This T cell receptor (beta chain) was identified in a study of T cell changes during pregnancy in multiple sclerosis. CDR1 LGHNA and CDR2 YSLEER come from the germline V gene. This CDR3 spans 16 amino acids. The V gene lost 0 bases and the J gene lost 4 bases, with 16 bases spanning the gap. Profiling relied on immunoSEQ multiplex PCR, and the TCRdb table lists in-frame clones only, not all of them. The data show about 28,000 clones, just over 90% seen once. This TCR was recovered from a female donor with multiple sclerosis, enrolled in a pregnancy study. J is TRBJ2-7 and V is TRBV4-3; TRBD1 might be the D (6 bases). This sample comprised CD8+ T cells from peripheral blood mononuclear cells, obtained before pregnancy. The CDR3 sequence: CASSQDYRENLYEQYF. CDR3 nucleotides: TGCGCCAGCAGCCAAGATTACAGGGAAAACTTGTACGAGCAGTACTTC.